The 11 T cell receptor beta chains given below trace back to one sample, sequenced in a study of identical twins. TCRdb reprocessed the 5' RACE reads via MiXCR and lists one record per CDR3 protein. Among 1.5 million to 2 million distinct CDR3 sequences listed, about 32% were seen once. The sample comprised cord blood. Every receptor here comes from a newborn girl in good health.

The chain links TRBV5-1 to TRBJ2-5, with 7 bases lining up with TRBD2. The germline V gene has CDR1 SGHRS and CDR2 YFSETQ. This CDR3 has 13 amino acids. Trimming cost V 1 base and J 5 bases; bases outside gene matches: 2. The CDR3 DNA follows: TGCGCCAGCAGCTTGTACGGGGGGGAGACCCAGTACTTC. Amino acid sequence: CASSLYGGETQYF.

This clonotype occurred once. The CDR3 spells CASVRDREIANEKLFF. CDR3 nucleotides: TGTGCCAGCGTTCGGGACAGGGAAATCGCTAATGAAAAACTGTTTTTT. The chain couples TRBV2 to TRBJ1-4, with 9 bases fitting TRBD1. Germline CDR1 is SNHLY and CDR2 is FYNNEI. With V trimmed by 8 bases and J by 3 bases, 10 bases remained unmatched. The CDR3 totals 16 residues.

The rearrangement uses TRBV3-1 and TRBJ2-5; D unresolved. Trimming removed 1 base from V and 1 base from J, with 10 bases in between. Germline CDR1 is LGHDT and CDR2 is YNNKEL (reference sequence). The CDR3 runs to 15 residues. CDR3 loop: CASSQATPGQETQYF. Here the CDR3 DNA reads TGTGCCAGCAGCCAAGCCACGCCGGGCCAAGAGACCCAGTACTTC.

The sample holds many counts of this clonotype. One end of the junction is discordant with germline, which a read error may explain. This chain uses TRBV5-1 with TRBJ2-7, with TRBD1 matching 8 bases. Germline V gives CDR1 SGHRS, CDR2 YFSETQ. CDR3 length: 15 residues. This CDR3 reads CASSLGTGGSYEQYF. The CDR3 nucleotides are TGTGCCAGCAGCTTAGGGACAGGAGGCTCCTACGAGCAGTACTTC.

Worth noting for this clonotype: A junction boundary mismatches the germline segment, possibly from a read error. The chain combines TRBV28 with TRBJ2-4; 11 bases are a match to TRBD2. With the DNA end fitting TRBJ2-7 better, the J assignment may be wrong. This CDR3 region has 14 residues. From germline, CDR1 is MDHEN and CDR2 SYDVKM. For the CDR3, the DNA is TGTGCCGGCAGTCTTAGCGGGGGGGCCTACGAGCAGTACTTC. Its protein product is CAGSLSGGAYEQYF.

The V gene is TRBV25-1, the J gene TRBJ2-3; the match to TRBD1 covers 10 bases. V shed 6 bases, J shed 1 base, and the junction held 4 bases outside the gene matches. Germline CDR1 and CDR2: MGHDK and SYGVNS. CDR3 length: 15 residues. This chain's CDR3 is CASRRGTGGTDTQYF. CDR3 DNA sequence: TGTGCCAGCAGGAGGGGGACAGGGGGCACAGATACGCAGTATTTT.

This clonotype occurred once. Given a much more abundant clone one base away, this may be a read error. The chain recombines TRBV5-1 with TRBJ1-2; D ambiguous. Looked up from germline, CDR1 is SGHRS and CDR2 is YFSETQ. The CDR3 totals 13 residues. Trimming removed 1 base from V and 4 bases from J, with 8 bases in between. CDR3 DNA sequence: TGCGCCAGCAGCTTGCGGGTTACCTATGGCTACACCTTC. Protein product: CASSLRVTYGYTF.

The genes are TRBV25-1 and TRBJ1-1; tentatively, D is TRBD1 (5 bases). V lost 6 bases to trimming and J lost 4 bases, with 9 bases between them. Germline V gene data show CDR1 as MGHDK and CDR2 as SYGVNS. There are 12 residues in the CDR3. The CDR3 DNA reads TGTGCCAGCAGAGAGGGGAGCACTGAAGCTTTCTTT. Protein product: CASREGSTEAFF. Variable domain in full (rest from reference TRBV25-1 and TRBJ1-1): EADIYQTPRYLVIGTGKKITLECSQTMGHDKMYWYQQDPGMELHLIHYSYGVNSTEKGDLSSESTVSRIRTEHFPLTLESARPSHTSQYLCASREGSTEAFFGQGTRLTVV.

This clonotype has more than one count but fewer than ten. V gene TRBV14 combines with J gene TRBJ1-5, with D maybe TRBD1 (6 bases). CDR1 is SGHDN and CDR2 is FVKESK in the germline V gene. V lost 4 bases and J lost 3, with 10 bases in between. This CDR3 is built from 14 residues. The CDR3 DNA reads TGTGCCAGCAGCCGGGGGGGCCTCAATCAGCCCCAGCATTTT. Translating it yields CASSRGGLNQPQHF.

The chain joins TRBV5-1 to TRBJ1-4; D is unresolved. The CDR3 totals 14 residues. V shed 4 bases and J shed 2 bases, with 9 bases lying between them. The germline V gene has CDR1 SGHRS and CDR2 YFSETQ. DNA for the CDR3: TGCGCCAGCAGCCGGGGATTTACTAATGAAAAACTGTTTTTT. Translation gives CASSRGFTNEKLFF. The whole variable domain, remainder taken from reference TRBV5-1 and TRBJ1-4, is KAGVTQTPRYLIKTRGQQVTLSCSPISGHRSVSWYQQTPGQGLQFLFEYFSETQRNKGNFPGRFSGRQFSNSRSEMNVSTLELGDSALYLCASSRGFTNEKLFFGSGTQLSVL.

The CDR3 loop is CASSPRQGANTDTQYF. The CDR3, as DNA: TGTGCCAGCAGCCCCCGACAGGGGGCGAACACAGATACGCAGTATTTT. The chain links TRBV4-2 to TRBJ2-3; 10 bases are a match to TRBD1. Germline V gives CDR1 LGHNA, CDR2 YNFKEQ. This CDR3 contains 16 residues. Trimming took 4 bases from V and 2 from J; bases not matched to a gene: 6.